A single T cell receptor (beta chain) is shown here with its context. Its cognate antigen is unknown. The sample comes from a study of blood T cells in healthy people across ages. On the study more broadly: Every two T cells gave about one barcoded beta molecule via template switching. General study findings and limits: Older age coincided with a roughly linear decline in TCR beta diversity per million T cells.

The authors ran a second PCR of roughly 6 to 11 cycles using a sample-barcoded 5' primer and a J-beta primer mix. Using its own MiXCR run on the 5' RACE reads, TCRdb lists one record per CDR3 protein. Of 1.5 million or so distinct CDR3 sequences in the sample, approximately 42% are singletons; the top ten hold around 4%. The CDR3 length is 14 residues. Germline V gene sequence: CDR1 SGHRS, CDR2 YFSETQ. Sequencing input: blood. The chain couples TRBV5-1 to TRBJ2-7, with TRBD1 identical over 10 bases. The J call is doubtful: the DNA matches TRBJ2-5 better. The source of this sequence is a woman aged 18-29 years in good health. CDR3 in DNA: TGCGCCAGCACACCGACAGGGGGCGAGGAGACCCAGTACTTC. Translating it yields CASTPTGGEETQYF.